These 11 T cell receptor beta chains came from one sample sequenced in a study of blood T cell repertoires in COVID-19. Generated by immunoSEQ multiplex PCR, the TCRdb table keeps only in-frame clones and is missing some. The table records approximately 270,000 clones, around 90% of them present only once. Sequencing was done on a sample of peripheral blood. Every receptor here comes from a man between 45 and 60 years old with acute or convalescent COVID-19.

The chain uses TRBV20-1 and TRBJ1-6; 8 bases agree with TRBD1. This CDR3 is built from 17 residues. Germline lookup yields CDR1 DFQATT and CDR2 SNEGSKA (reference sequence). V trimming: 3 bases; J trimming: 7 bases; junction bases outside the gene matches: 14. CDR3 residues: CSASSVSGGSRNSPLHF. In nucleotides, the CDR3 is TGCAGTGCTAGTTCCGTGTCAGGGGGCTCGAGGAATTCACCCCTCCACTTT.

This sequence joins TRBV5-6 and TRBJ1-2, with 7 bases aligning to TRBD1. V shed 4 bases and J 1 base; nucleotides not matched to a gene: 7. The CDR3 runs 15 residues. The germline V gene has CDR1 SGHDT and CDR2 YYEEEE. The CDR3 loop is CASSRPDRRNYGYTF. The CDR3 nucleotides are TGTGCCAGCAGCAGACCGGACAGGCGTAACTATGGCTACACCTTC.

The chain recombines TRBV2 with TRBJ1-6; D perhaps matches TRBD1 (5 bases). CDR3 length: 15 amino acids. V was trimmed by 2 bases and J by 5 bases, leaving 10 bases between them. Germline V gene sequence: CDR1 SNHLY, CDR2 FYNNEI. The CDR3 nucleotides are TGTGCCAGCAGTGAATGGGGCAGGAATAATTCACCCCTCCACTTT. Translated: CASSEWGRNNSPLHF. The full variable domain, rest sourced from reference TRBV2 and TRBJ1-6, is EPEVTQTPSHQVTQMGQEVILRCVPISNHLYFYWYRQILGQKVEFLVSFYNNEISEKSEIFDDQFSVERPDGSNFTLKIRSTKLEDSAMYFCASSEWGRNNSPLHFGNGTRLTVT.

The chain recombines TRBV7-8 with TRBJ1-1, with a weak D call TRBD1 (6 bases). The V and J ends lost 1 base and 0 bases respectively, with 9 bases between them. CDR1 and CDR2 from the germline V gene are SGHVS and FQNEAQ. This CDR3 is 15 amino acids long. The CDR3 bases are TGTGCCAGCAGCTTAGTCAGGACAGTGAACACTGAAGCTTTCTTT. Amino acids: CASSLVRTVNTEAFF.

The chain links TRBV9 to TRBJ1-1, with D maybe TRBD1 (6 bases). Germline lookup yields CDR1 SGDLS and CDR2 YYNGEE. This CDR3 has 16 residues. Trimming cost V 0 bases and J 5 bases, with 17 bases left between them. The CDR3 is CASSVGGPTRGTEAFF. The DNA for the CDR3 is TGTGCCAGCAGCGTAGGGGGGCCAACCAGGGGAACTGAAGCTTTCTTT. The full variable domain, its missing parts supplied by reference TRBV9 and TRBJ1-1, is DSGVTQTPKHLITATGQRVTLRCSPRSGDLSVYWYQQSLDQGLQFLIQYYNGEERAKGNILERFSAQQFPDLHSELNLSSLELGDSALYFCASSVGGPTRGTEAFFGQGTRLTVV.

The rearrangement joins TRBV18 to TRBJ2-7; D might be TRBD2 (5 bases). CDR3 size: 12 residues. The germline V gene encodes CDR1 KGHSH and CDR2 LQKENI. V lost 6 bases and J lost 0, with 6 bases in between. The CDR3 is CASSGLSYEQYF. The CDR3 DNA is TGTGCCAGCTCCGGACTCTCCTACGAGCAGTACTTC.

The chain combines TRBV14 with TRBJ2-2; D is ambiguous. The V and J ends lost 3 bases and 4 bases respectively, with 18 bases between them. The germline V gene has CDR1 SGHDN and CDR2 FVKESK. This CDR3 region has 17 residues. CDR3 sequence: CASSQSPLGSSTGELFF. DNA for the CDR3: TGTGCCAGCAGCCAGTCCCCTCTCGGGTCAAGCACCGGGGAGCTGTTTTTT.

This clone was observed a single time. The chain uses TRBV29-1 and TRBJ1-2, with no clear D. In germline, CDR1 is SQVTM, CDR2 ANQGSEA. This CDR3 is built from 12 residues. Trimming pared 5 bases from V and 6 bases from J, leaving 13 bases between. CDR3: CSVSPYLDGYTF. The CDR3 nucleotides are TGCAGCGTTTCTCCTTACTTGGATGGCTACACCTTC.

The chain has TRBV3-1 (or the pseudogene TRBV3-2) and TRBJ1-5; D is unclear. In germline, CDR1 is LGHDT, CDR2 YNNKEL (reference sequence). Trimming pared 0 bases from V and 5 bases from J, leaving 17 bases between. The CDR3 extends over 17 amino acids. This chain's CDR3 is CASSQEGPTKSHQPQHF. The CDR3, as DNA: TGTGCCAGCAGCCAAGAGGGTCCCACTAAGTCTCATCAGCCCCAGCATTTT.

This chain joins TRBV7-2 and TRBJ2-1; the match to TRBD2 covers 15 bases. CDR1 and CDR2 (germline): SGHTA, FQGNSA. Trimming cost V 1 base and J 14 bases; bases outside gene matches: 6. CDR3 length equals 15 residues. The CDR3 sequence: CASSLGRTSGGAEFF. The CDR3 DNA reads TGTGCCAGCAGCTTAGGCCGGACTAGCGGGGGGGCTGAGTTCTTC.

This sequence joins TRBV5-1 and TRBJ2-7, with a possible D match to TRBD1 (6 bases). CDR1 SGHRS and CDR2 YFSETQ come from the germline V gene. Trimming shortened V by 0 bases and J by 0 bases, and 10 bases separated the two germline ends. This CDR3 is built from 15 residues. The CDR3 loop reads CASSLGARGSYEQYF. CDR3 bases: TGCGCCAGCAGCTTGGGGGCCAGGGGCTCCTACGAGCAGTACTTC.